This TCR beta chain originates from a study of blood T cell repertoires in COVID-19. In the study overall: The United States, Italy and Spain were the sources of the acute and convalescent COVID-19 samples. Sample material is recorded as cDNA or gDNA derived from T cells, B-cell-depleted T cells, or PBMCs.

As processed by the authors: Amplification from reference gene primers served as the basis for estimated nucleated cell counts. Data came from immunoSEQ multiplex PCR; TCRdb stores just in-frame clones and leaves some out. D and trimming were read from the DNA, whereas the V and J calls and clone size are those reported in that table. The sample includes roughly 80,000 clones, roughly 80% of them seen just once. The sequence was obtained from a human donor in a cohort sampled during active COVID-19. The sequenced sample was peripheral blood.

The CDR3 loop reads CATSVQGGSYNEQFF. In nucleotides, the CDR3 is TGTGCCACCAGTGTGCAGGGGGGCTCCTACAATGAGCAGTTCTTC. This sequence joins TRBV24-1 and TRBJ2-1; the D gene is possibly TRBD1 (7 bases). The CDR3 has 15 amino acids. The germline CDR1 and CDR2 sequences are KGHDR and SFDVKD. Trimming took off 5 bases at V and 0 bases at J, with 10 bases between the two ends.